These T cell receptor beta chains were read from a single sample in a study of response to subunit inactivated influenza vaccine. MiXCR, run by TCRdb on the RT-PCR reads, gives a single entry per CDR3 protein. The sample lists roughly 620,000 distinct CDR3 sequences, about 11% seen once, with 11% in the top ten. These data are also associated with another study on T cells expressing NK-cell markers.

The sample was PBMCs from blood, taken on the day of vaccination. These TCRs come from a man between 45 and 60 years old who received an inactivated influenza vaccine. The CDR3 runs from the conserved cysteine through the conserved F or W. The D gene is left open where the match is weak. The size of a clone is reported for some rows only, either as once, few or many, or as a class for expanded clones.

CDR3nt: TGTGCCAGCAGAAAAACAGGAACCAACACTGAAGCTTTCTTT
CDR3aa: CASRKTGTNTEAFF
d_gene: -
j_gene: TRBJ1-1
v_gene: TRBV13
abundance: -

CDR3nt: TGTGCCAGCAGCGAAAGGGGGACTAACTGGGGGGAGCAGTACTTC
CDR3aa: CASSERGTNWGEQYF
d_gene: -
j_gene: TRBJ2-7
v_gene: TRBV28
abundance: -

CDR3nt: TGTGCCAGCAGTTTAAGACAGGGGGCCAACTACGAGCAGTACTTC
CDR3aa: CASSLRQGANYEQYF
d_gene: TRBD1
j_gene: TRBJ2-7
v_gene: TRBV12-3/TRBV12-4
abundance: -

CDR3nt: TGTGCCAGTAGTATACTGAGACAGTATAGCAATCAGCCCCAGCATTTT
CDR3aa: CASSILRQYSNQPQHF
d_gene: -
j_gene: TRBJ1-5
v_gene: TRBV19
abundance: few

CDR3nt: TGTGCCAGCAGCTGGGGGACAGGGGCCGAGCAGTACTTC
CDR3aa: CASSWGTGAEQYF
d_gene: TRBD1
j_gene: TRBJ2-7
v_gene: TRBV7-9
abundance: -

CDR3nt: TGTGCCAGCAGCCACAATTGGGATCTGAGTGGAAATCAGCCCCAGCATTTT
CDR3aa: CASSHNWDLSGNQPQHF
d_gene: -
j_gene: TRBJ1-5
v_gene: TRBV6-1
abundance: -

CDR3nt: TGCGCCAGCAGCTCGATTAGGGGGGGCAACTATGGCTACACCTTC
CDR3aa: CASSSIRGGNYGYTF
d_gene: -
j_gene: TRBJ1-2
v_gene: TRBV5-1
abundance: many

CDR3nt: TGCAGTGCTAGAGATCGAGCTAGCGGGGGCCGCTCCTACAATGAGCAGTTCTTC
CDR3aa: CSARDRASGGRSYNEQFF
d_gene: TRBD2
j_gene: TRBJ2-1
v_gene: TRBV20-1
abundance: -

CDR3nt: TGTGCCAGCAGCAAATTCGGACTTAGCACAGATACGCAGTATTTT
CDR3aa: CASSKFGLSTDTQYF
d_gene: -
j_gene: TRBJ2-3
v_gene: TRBV28
abundance: many

CDR3nt: TGTGCCATCAGGAGGGACCTACTTCAAGATACGCAGTATTTT
CDR3aa: CAIRRDLLQDTQYF
d_gene: -
j_gene: TRBJ2-3
v_gene: TRBV10-3
abundance: few

CDR3nt: TGTGCCAGCAGCTCAATAGGGAGCAATCAGCCCCAGCATTTT
CDR3aa: CASSSIGSNQPQHF
d_gene: -
j_gene: TRBJ1-5
v_gene: TRBV7-2
abundance: -

CDR3nt: TGTGCCAGTAGTACACCTGGGGGCTTGGAGACCCAGTACTTC
CDR3aa: CASSTPGGLETQYF
d_gene: -
j_gene: TRBJ2-5
v_gene: TRBV19
abundance: -

CDR3nt: TGTGCCAGCAATCTTTCGACAGGGCTCTCCTACGAGCAGTACTTC
CDR3aa: CASNLSTGLSYEQYF
d_gene: TRBD1
j_gene: TRBJ2-7
v_gene: TRBV28
abundance: -

CDR3nt: TGTGCCAGTACTCCTGTAGGGACAGCATACTCTGGGGCCAACGTCCTGACTTTC
CDR3aa: CASTPVGTAYSGANVLTF
d_gene: TRBD1
j_gene: TRBJ2-6
v_gene: TRBV19
abundance: few

CDR3nt: TGCGCCAGCAGGGGACAGCCTAACTATGGCTACACCTTC
CDR3aa: CASRGQPNYGYTF
d_gene: TRBD1
j_gene: TRBJ1-2
v_gene: TRBV5-1
abundance: many

CDR3nt: TGTGCCAGCAGTTACTACCAGAAAGACAATGAGCAGTTCTTC
CDR3aa: CASSYYQKDNEQFF
d_gene: -
j_gene: TRBJ2-1
v_gene: TRBV6-2/TRBV6-3
abundance: -

CDR3nt: TGCGCCGGCAGCTCATACCGGGCCCTGGAGTCCACGCAGTATTTT
CDR3aa: CAGSSYRALESTQYF
d_gene: -
j_gene: TRBJ2-3
v_gene: TRBV5-1
abundance: once